This TCR beta chain originates from a study of T cells in Graves' hyperthyroidism and ophthalmopathy. This clonotype was seen a handful of times. Germline-derived CDR1 and CDR2 are LGHDT and YNNKEL (reference sequence). V dropped 1 base and J dropped 6 bases, with 10 bases sitting between them. The CDR3 runs 13 residues. RNA transcripts gave rise to amplified TCR beta CDR3 regions. A first-round RT-PCR of the TCR CDR3 used the HTBI primer set. From the multiplex PCR reads, TCRdb called clonotypes with MiXCR, one entry per CDR3 protein. The sample records some 600,000 distinct CDR3 sequences, about 15% being singletons.

The rearrangement joins TRBV3-1 to TRBJ2-7, with D tentatively TRBD2 (6 bases). The sequence derives from a woman aged 25 to 39 with Graves' hyperthyroidism that later progressed to Graves' ophthalmopathy. Sequenced input: blood. The CDR3 DNA sequence: TGTGCCAGCAGCCAAGTGCGGGGAGTCGAGCAGTACTTC. Protein product: CASSQVRGVEQYF.